This TCR beta chain appears in the sequencing data of a study of blood T cells in healthy people across ages. Study-wide results and limits: Whereas aged donors had fewer naive CD4+ cells, long-lived donors had more of them and higher diversity.

CDR3 length: 16 residues. The V and J ends lost 0 bases and 0 bases respectively, with 9 bases between them. From germline, CDR1 is LGHDT and CDR2 YNNKEL (reference sequence). For the second PCR, which ran for roughly 7 to 11 cycles, a sample-barcoded 5' primer and a J-beta primer mix were used. TCRdb redid the calling of the 5' RACE reads with MiXCR, one entry per CDR3 protein. Of some 1,000,000 distinct CDR3 sequences in the sample, approximately 25% were seen once. This clonotype came up a few times. The antigen is undetermined. These data also formed part of another study, on T cells of mothers and their children. This second study says: Sequencing got over 8.5 million TCR beta CDR3 reads from each mother and several million from each child.

Sequencing was carried out using blood. The chain carries TRBV3-1 and TRBJ2-1, with D possibly matching TRBD2 (6 bases). The receptor's source is a girl aged 2 to 10 in good health. This CDR3 reads CASSQDYGSSYNEQFF. The CDR3 DNA sequence: TGTGCCAGCAGCCAAGATTACGGGAGCTCCTACAATGAGCAGTTCTTC.